Listed here is a single T cell receptor (beta chain). This sample was taken from a study of blood T cell repertoires in COVID-19. Overall study: Sample material is recorded as cDNA or gDNA derived from T cells, B-cell-depleted T cells, or PBMCs.

Original methodology: Amplification of reference gene primers provided the estimated nucleated cell counts. The data were produced by immunoSEQ multiplex PCR, yet TCRdb's version contains in-frame clones alone and is incomplete. The V and J calls and clone size come from that table; D and trimming were worked out from the DNA. There are about 74,000 clones in the sample; 84% occur only once, and less than 45% lies in the top ten. CDR1 and CDR2 from the germline V gene are SNHLY and FYNNEI. V lost 4 bases to trimming and J lost 3 bases, with 12 bases between them. The CDR3 runs to 15 residues. The rearrangement links TRBV2 to TRBJ2-2; possible D gene TRBD1, 5 bases. The receptor comes from a man between 70 and 80 years old with acute or convalescent COVID-19. The sequenced sample was peripheral blood. The CDR3 loop is CASSVVQADTGELFF. The CDR3 bases are TGTGCCAGCAGTGTTGTACAGGCCGACACCGGGGAGCTGTTTTTT.